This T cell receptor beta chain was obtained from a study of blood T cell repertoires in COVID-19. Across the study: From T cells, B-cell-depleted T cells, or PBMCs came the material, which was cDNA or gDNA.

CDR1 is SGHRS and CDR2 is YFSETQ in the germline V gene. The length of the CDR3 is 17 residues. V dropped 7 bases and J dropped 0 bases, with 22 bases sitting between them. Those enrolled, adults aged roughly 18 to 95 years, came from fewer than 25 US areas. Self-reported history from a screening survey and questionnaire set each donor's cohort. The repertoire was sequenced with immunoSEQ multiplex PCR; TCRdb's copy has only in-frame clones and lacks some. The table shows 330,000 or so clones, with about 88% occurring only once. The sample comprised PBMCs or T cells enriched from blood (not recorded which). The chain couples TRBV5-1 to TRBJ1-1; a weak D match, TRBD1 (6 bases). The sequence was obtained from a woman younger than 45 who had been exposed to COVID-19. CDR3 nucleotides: TGCGCCAGCCCTTCCGAACTTCCGGGACACCTGAACACTGAAGCTTTCTTT. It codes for CASPSELPGHLNTEAFF.